This T cell receptor beta chain stems from a study of T cells in Graves' hyperthyroidism and ophthalmopathy. This clonotype came up many times. The trim removed 5 bases at V and 7 bases at J, leaving 5 bases unmatched. CDR3 length: 13 residues. In germline, CDR1 is DFQATT, CDR2 SNEGSKA (reference sequence). TCR beta CDR3 sequences were amplified from RNA transcripts. The HTBI primer set served for first-round RT-PCR of the TCR CDR3. A single record per CDR3 protein comes from TCRdb applying MiXCR to the multiplex PCR reads. The sample lists some 360,000 distinct CDR3 sequences, approximately 15% occurring once.

This rearrangement joins TRBV20-1 to TRBJ1-6; TRBD1 aligns across 7 bases. Sequencing was carried out using blood. This TCR came from a woman aged 55-75 years with Graves' hyperthyroidism. The chain's CDR3 is CSAEQGWNSPLHF. CDR3 sequence (DNA): TGCAGTGCTGAACAGGGGTGGAATTCACCCCTCCACTTT.